Shown below are 20 T cell receptor beta chains from a single sample sequenced in a study of post-analysis software for immune sequencing data. Study outcomes and limitations: Elevated frequency relative to controls characterized roughly 5 TRBV segments in patients, TRBV5-6, TRBV5-1 and TRBV20-1 among them.

Researchers reported that TCR beta cDNA libraries carried unique molecular identifiers. TCRdb reprocessed the PCR reads via MiXCR and lists one record per CDR3 protein. The data show about 500,000 distinct CDR3 sequences, over 35% seen once. Their antigen targets remain unknown. Sequencing was carried out using blood. The receptors were gathered from a girl aged 5-17 years with multiple sclerosis.

V usage is TRBV20-1 and J usage is TRBJ2-1, with 9 bases matching TRBD2. Unmatched junction bases numbered 14, after V lost 5 bases and J lost 3 bases. Per the germline V gene, CDR1 is DFQATT and CDR2 is SNEGSKA (reference sequence). The CDR3 consists of 17 residues. CDR3 sequence (DNA): TGCAGTGCTGTTCCTAGCGGGAAGCGCTTCTTCTACAATGAGCAGTTCTTC. It codes for CSAVPSGKRFFYNEQFF.

A few counts support this clonotype. This chain uses TRBV28 with TRBJ1-2, with 10 bases identical to TRBD1. Germline lookup yields CDR1 MDHEN and CDR2 SYDVKM. Unmatched junction bases numbered 9, after V lost 5 bases and J lost 3 bases. The CDR3 consists of 16 residues. CDR3 DNA sequence: TGTGCCAGCAGTAAGACCGGGACAGGGGCCTACTATGGCTACACCTTC. It is translated as CASSKTGTGAYYGYTF.

This clonotype was recorded once. The CDR3 DNA follows: TGTGCCAGCACCTCCAGGGCTCAGCCCCAGCATTTT. As protein: CASTSRAQPQHF. The rearrangement links TRBV28 to TRBJ1-5; D is perhaps TRBD1 (5 bases). In germline, CDR1 is MDHEN, CDR2 SYDVKM. CDR3 size: 12 residues. The ends were cut back, 7 bases at V and 6 bases at J, with 10 bases in the middle. Looking up the rest from reference TRBV28 and TRBJ1-5 gives the full variable domain: DVKVTQSSRYLVKRTGEKVFLECVQDMDHENMFWYRQDPGLGLRLIYFSYDVKMKEKGDIPEGYSVSREKKERFSLILESASTNQTSMYLCASTSRAQPQHFGDGTRLSIL.

The J gene is TRBJ1-1, the V gene TRBV27, with unresolved D. Deletions cut 0 bases from V and 1 base from J, with 9 bases between. Germline CDR1 MNHEY, CDR2 SMNVEV (reference sequence). This CDR3 region has 15 residues. In nucleotides, the CDR3 is TGTGCCAGCAGTTTATCGCGGGCGCAGAACACTGAAGCTTTCTTT. It encodes CASSLSRAQNTEAFF.

The table lists this clonotype with a few counts. V is TRBV12-3 or TRBV12-4 and J is TRBJ1-1, with 9 nucleotides matching TRBD1. The trim removed 8 bases at V and 4 bases at J, leaving 5 bases unmatched. The CDR3 runs to 13 residues. The CDR3 sequence is CASGGQGSTEAFF. In DNA form, the CDR3 reads TGTGCCAGCGGGGGACAGGGATCCACTGAAGCTTTCTTT.

The gene calls are TRBV28 and TRBJ2-3, with TRBD1 matching over 9 bases. The CDR3 spans 16 residues. V was clipped by 4 bases and J by 4 bases; unmatched bases: 9. From germline, CDR1 is MDHEN and CDR2 SYDVKM. The CDR3 nucleotides are TGTGCCAGCAGTTCTTTGGGGGGACAGGGCGCAGATACGCAGTATTTT. This gives the protein CASSSLGGQGADTQYF.

The chain joins TRBV12-3 or TRBV12-4 to TRBJ1-5; D call uncertain. V was cut by 4 bases and J by 1 base, with 5 bases left in between. This CDR3 is 13 amino acids long. CDR3 sequence: CASSWGSNQPQHF. The CDR3 region has the DNA TGTGCCAGCAGTTGGGGAAGCAATCAGCCCCAGCATTTT.

V gene TRBV29-1 combines with J gene TRBJ2-1, with D unclear. CDR3 length: 14 residues. Trimming took off 6 bases at V and 0 bases at J, with 12 bases between the two ends. Germline V gene lookup returns CDR1 SQVTM and CDR2 ANQGSEA. The CDR3 DNA reads as TGCAGCGTACAAGGGCGGTACTCCTACAATGAGCAGTTCTTC. It is translated as CSVQGRYSYNEQFF.

This chain uses TRBV9 with TRBJ2-7; TRBD2 agrees at 14 bases. Germline V gene sequence: CDR1 SGDLS, CDR2 YYNGEE. This CDR3 contains 16 residues. With V trimmed by 5 bases and J by 5 bases, 9 bases remained unmatched. As DNA, the CDR3 is TGTGCCAGCAGGGGGACTAGCGGGAGAGGATTGGACGAGCAGTACTTC. This codes for CASRGTSGRGLDEQYF.

The rearrangement uses TRBV28 and TRBJ2-7, with 8 bases lining up with TRBD2. The CDR3 extends over 15 amino acids. The trim removed 4 bases at V and 5 bases at J, leaving 10 bases unmatched. Germline CDR1 is MDHEN and CDR2 is SYDVKM. CDR3 sequence: CASSSRGGTENEQYF. The CDR3 DNA sequence: TGTGCCAGCAGTTCCCGGGGGGGAACGGAAAACGAGCAGTACTTC.

This clonotype was picked up a small number of times. The V and J genes are TRBV12-3 or TRBV12-4 and TRBJ1-2; TRBD1 matches at 8 bases. V was clipped by 6 bases and J by 3 bases; unmatched bases: 18. The CDR3 is 18 residues long. As DNA, the CDR3 is TGTGCCAGCAGCCTAAACCCAGGGGGCGGTGTTATTTACTATGGCTACACCTTC. Translated, it gives CASSLNPGGGVIYYGYTF.

This clonotype was counted only a few times. The chain uses TRBV3-1 and TRBJ2-1; TRBD2 matches 11 bases. Germline assignment: CDR1 LGHDT and CDR2 YNNKEL (reference sequence). There are 16 residues in the CDR3. After removal of 4 bases from V and 3 bases from J, the junction contained 5 bases not matched to a gene. CDR3 sequence (DNA): TGTGCCAGCAGCCCACAGGGACTAGCGGTCTACAATGAGCAGTTCTTC. This gives the protein CASSPQGLAVYNEQFF.

J is TRBJ2-3 and V is TRBV7-2; D may be TRBD1 (5 bases). The CDR3 runs 18 residues. Germline assignment: CDR1 SGHTA and CDR2 FQGNSA. Trimming removed 1 base at V and 0 bases at J, with 17 bases between. The CDR3 here is CASSLVIGAAPSTDTQYF. In DNA form, the CDR3 reads TGTGCCAGCAGCTTAGTAATAGGGGCGGCACCGAGCACAGATACGCAGTATTTT.

This clonotype occurred a few times. The V call is TRBV9, the J call TRBJ1-6; D not certain. Trimming pared 5 bases from V and 7 bases from J, leaving 13 bases between. CDR3 length: 14 residues. CDR1 is SGDLS and CDR2 is YYNGEE in the germline V gene. The CDR3 region has the DNA TGTGCCAGCAGTGGGGAGCCCTGGAATTCACCCCTCCACTTT. It codes for CASSGEPWNSPLHF.

The chain recombines TRBV24-1 with TRBJ2-5; 8 bases agree with TRBD1. Judging by the DNA end, TRBJ2-7 fits better; the J call may be wrong. There are 14 residues in the CDR3. Germline CDR1 reads KGHDR; CDR2 reads SFDVKD. The CDR3 coding sequence is TGTGCCACCAGTGATGTACCAGGGGGCGGCGAGCAGTACTTC. Translation: CATSDVPGGGEQYF.

V gene TRBV4-1 combines with J gene TRBJ1-3; D is uncertain. The CDR3 extends over 12 amino acids. V lost 4 bases, J lost 5 bases, and 6 bases lay in between. Germline CDR1 is MGHRA and CDR2 is YSYEKL. Here the CDR3 reads CASSRGRNTIYF. CDR3 in DNA: TGCGCCAGCAGCCGAGGGCGAAACACCATATATTTT.

This chain joins TRBV4-1 and TRBJ2-1, with a weak D call TRBD2 (6 bases). Germline CDR1 reads MGHRA; CDR2 reads YSYEKL. V lost 0 bases to trimming and J lost 0 bases, with 12 bases between them. The CDR3 has 17 amino acids. The CDR3, as DNA: TGCGCCAGCAGCCAAGATCCCCTAGCGAGCTCCTACAATGAGCAGTTCTTC. Protein product: CASSQDPLASSYNEQFF.

The V and J genes are TRBV7-2 and TRBJ2-7; D is unresolved. Trimming took 0 bases from V and 4 from J, leaving 10 bases between them. This CDR3 spans 14 amino acids. CDR1 SGHTA and CDR2 FQGNSA come from the germline V gene. This CDR3 is CASSLATGRYEQYF. The CDR3 nucleotides are TGTGCCAGCAGCTTAGCTACCGGACGGTACGAGCAGTACTTC.

There are a few counts of this clonotype. The genes are TRBV5-1 and TRBJ2-3, with a weak D call TRBD1 (6 bases). Between the trimmed V and J ends, which lost 0 bases and 10 bases, there was a span of 12 bases. The CDR3 covers 13 residues. Germline loops: CDR1 SGHRS, CDR2 YFSETQ. In DNA, the CDR3 is TGCGCCAGCAGCTTGGAACAGGGCGGTTCGCAGTATTTT. It encodes CASSLEQGGSQYF.

With respect to this clonotype: The junction departs from the called germline gene at one end, perhaps through a read error. The chain uses TRBV10-2 and TRBJ2-1; TRBD1 matches at 9 bases. The CDR3 is 16 amino acids. Germline CDR1 reads WSHSY; CDR2 reads SAAADI. Written as DNA, the CDR3 is TGCGCCAGCAACGGACAGGGGCCCGACTCCTACAATGAGCGGTTCTTC. This encodes CASNGQGPDSYNERFF.